These 21 T cell receptor beta chains were sequenced from one sample in a study of blood T cell repertoires in COVID-19. Assay: immunoSEQ multiplex PCR; the TCRdb copy retains only in-frame clones and omits some. The table has fewer than 350,000 clones, 80% to 90% seen once. Sequenced: PBMCs or T cells enriched from blood (not recorded which). The source of these receptors is a woman in her 40s with acute COVID-19.

This clone was picked up a small number of times. The chain links TRBV5-1 to TRBJ1-1, with D maybe TRBD1 (5 bases). The germline V gene encodes CDR1 SGHRS and CDR2 YFSETQ. V was pared by 4 bases and J by 5 bases, with 15 bases between. The CDR3 consists of 14 residues. The CDR3 spells CASSLPTGGTEAFF. The CDR3 DNA follows: TGCGCCAGCAGCCTCCCGACTGGGGGGACTGAAGCTTTCTTT.

This clone was seen a handful of times. The V gene is TRBV6-5, the J gene TRBJ2-3; the match to TRBD2 covers 7 bases. Germline CDR1 and CDR2: MNHEY and SVGAGI. CDR3 length equals 11 residues. V shed 7 bases and J 6 bases; nucleotides not matched to a gene: 1. The CDR3: CASIGGDTQYF. In DNA form, the CDR3 reads TGTGCCAGCATCGGGGGGGATACGCAGTATTTT.

V usage is TRBV7-2 and J usage is TRBJ1-2, with 7 bases matching TRBD1. This CDR3 contains 16 residues. V dropped 2 bases and J dropped 0; count of bases not matched to a gene: 6. Looked up from germline, CDR1 is SGHTA and CDR2 is FQGNSA. CDR3 in DNA: TGTGCCAGCAGCTTATACAGGGGAACTCCTAACTATGGCTACACCTTC. Its translation is CASSLYRGTPNYGYTF.

This chain links TRBV4-1 with TRBJ2-5; D uncertain. The CDR3 is made up of 16 amino acids. Germline CDR1 MGHRA, CDR2 YSYEKL. V gave up 2 bases and J gave up 2 bases, with 15 bases separating them. This CDR3 reads CASSQISHVVQETQYF. CDR3 nucleotides: TGCGCCAGCAGCCAAATCAGTCATGTGGTACAAGAGACCCAGTACTTC.

The V call is TRBV11-3, the J call TRBJ2-7; D is perhaps TRBD1 (6 bases). The germline V gene encodes CDR1 SGHNT and CDR2 YENEEA. V lost 5 bases and J 8 bases, leaving 13 bases between the germline ends. This CDR3 has 12 residues. CDR3 sequence: CASSATGTQQYF. The CDR3 region has the DNA TGTGCCAGCAGCGCGACAGGTACCCAGCAGTACTTC.

This chain uses TRBV18 with TRBJ1-4; maybe TRBD1 (5 bases). CDR3 length: 17 residues. The germline V and J ends were trimmed by 0 bases and 4 bases, with 15 bases remaining between them. Germline assignment: CDR1 KGHSH and CDR2 LQKENI. In DNA, the CDR3 is TGTGCCAGCTCACCACCGCGACGGGGGTCAAATAATGAAAAACTGTTTTTT. It yields the protein CASSPPRRGSNNEKLFF.

This chain links TRBV19 with TRBJ1-5; 7 bases are a match to TRBD1. The germline V gene encodes CDR1 LNHDA and CDR2 SQIVND (reference sequence). The ends lost 4 bases at V and 6 bases at J; junction bases unmatched: 9. The CDR3 contains 15 residues. The CDR3 coding sequence is TGTGCCAGTAGTAACTACTACAGGGGTGGTCAGCCCCAGCATTTT. Protein product: CASSNYYRGGQPQHF.

The CDR3 bases are TGTGCCAGCAGCTACAGGGGGCCTGGAAACACCATATATTTT. Translation: CASSYRGPGNTIYF. V usage is TRBV9 and J usage is TRBJ1-3, with TRBD1 matching 9 bases. The V and J ends lost 4 bases and 2 bases, in that order; junction bases with no gene match: 1. This CDR3 is 14 amino acids long. CDR1 is SGDLS, CDR2 YYNGEE, per germline.

V usage is TRBV2 and J usage is TRBJ2-4; D may be TRBD1 (6 bases). The germline V gene has CDR1 SNHLY and CDR2 FYNNEI. The CDR3 consists of 15 residues. Trimming shortened V by 4 bases and J by 4 bases, and 14 bases separated the two germline ends. Written as DNA, the CDR3 is TGTGCCAGCAGTGGGGACAATATAAGGAAAAACATTCAGTACTTC. This translates into CASSGDNIRKNIQYF.

For the CDR3, the DNA is TGTGCCACCAGCAGAGTGGCTAGCGGACCTACCGGGGAGCTGTTTTTT. Its translation is CATSRVASGPTGELFF. The chain combines TRBV15 with TRBJ2-2; 7 positions match TRBD2. The germline V gene has CDR1 LNHNV and CDR2 YYDKDF (reference sequence). CDR3 length: 16 residues. V lost 1 base to trimming and J lost 5 bases; unmatched junction nucleotides: 7.

The chain couples TRBV7-9 to TRBJ2-7; 7 positions agree with TRBD1. The CDR3 extends over 14 amino acids. V dropped 2 bases and J dropped 5; count of bases not matched to a gene: 6. Germline CDR1 SEHNR, CDR2 FQNEAQ (reference sequence). CDR3 region: CASSLFQGVHEQYF. CDR3 nucleotide sequence: TGTGCCAGCAGCTTATTCCAGGGGGTACACGAGCAGTACTTC.

This clone was seen once. The chain links TRBV5-1 to TRBJ2-1; 8 bases are shared with TRBD1. Germline lookup yields CDR1 SGHRS and CDR2 YFSETQ. The trim removed 3 bases at V and 6 bases at J, leaving 11 bases unmatched. The CDR3 length is 16 residues. The CDR3 here is CASSWVRGPIVNEQFF. CDR3 nucleotide sequence: TGCGCCAGCAGCTGGGTCAGGGGGCCCATCGTCAATGAGCAGTTCTTC. The whole variable domain, remainder taken from reference TRBV5-1 and TRBJ2-1, is KAGVTQTPRYLIKTRGQQVTLSCSPISGHRSVSWYQQTPGQGLQFLFEYFSETQRNKGNFPGRFSGRQFSNSRSEMNVSTLELGDSALYLCASSWVRGPIVNEQFFGPGTRLTVL.

Turning to this clone: Other DNA sequences in the same sample also yield this CDR3. The CDR3 protein is CSASSGNYGYTF. CDR3 DNA: TGCAGTGCTAGTTCAGGAAACTATGGCTACACCTTC. The chain links TRBV20-1 to TRBJ1-2; no clear D gene. The germline V gene has CDR1 DFQATT and CDR2 SNEGSKA (reference sequence). V lost 3 bases and J lost 2, with 7 bases in between. This CDR3 has 12 amino acids.

This chain connects TRBV28 to TRBJ2-5; TRBD2 matches at 10 bases. The germline CDR1 and CDR2 sequences are MDHEN and SYDVKM. After removal of 6 bases from V and 4 bases from J, the junction contained 8 bases not matched to a gene. The CDR3 sequence is 15 residues long. The CDR3 DNA reads TGTGCCAGCAGCGAGCGGGAGGGCCGGGGAGAGACCCAGTACTTC. Residues: CASSEREGRGETQYF.

The chain uses TRBV25-1 and TRBJ1-4; 7 nucleotides match TRBD1. The CDR3 length is 15 residues. In germline, CDR1 is MGHDK, CDR2 SYGVNS. V gave up 4 bases and J gave up 7 bases; unmatched junction bases: 9. The CDR3 loop is CASSGGGAGGEKLFF. CDR3 nucleotides: TGTGCCAGCAGTGGAGGGGGCGCTGGGGGTGAAAAACTGTTTTTT. Using reference TRBV25-1 and TRBJ1-4 for the parts outside the CDR3, the full variable domain is EADIYQTPRYLVIGTGKKITLECSQTMGHDKMYWYQQDPGMELHLIHYSYGVNSTEKGDLSSESTVSRIRTEHFPLTLESARPSHTSQYLCASSGGGAGGEKLFFGSGTQLSVL.

The rearrangement joins TRBV28 to TRBJ2-2, with 10 bases fitting TRBD1. The germline gives CDR1 MDHEN, CDR2 SYDVKM. Trimming cost V 1 base and J 2 bases; bases outside gene matches: 4. The CDR3 runs 17 residues. The CDR3 protein is CASSLLRDRGNTGELFF. DNA of the CDR3: TGTGCCAGCAGTTTATTGCGGGACAGGGGAAACACCGGGGAGCTGTTTTTT.

Remarks on this clone: Other DNA sequences in this sample translate to the same CDR3. This chain joins TRBV2 and TRBJ2-2; no clear D gene. V was trimmed by 2 bases and J by 1 base, leaving 5 bases between them. Per the germline V gene, CDR1 is SNHLY and CDR2 is FYNNEI. The CDR3 totals 14 residues. CDR3 residues: CASSESRNTGELFF. The CDR3 nucleotides are TGTGCCAGCAGTGAATCGCGGAACACCGGGGAGCTGTTTTTT.

The chain couples TRBV15 to TRBJ1-5; TRBD1 matches at 9 bases. CDR3 length: 15 amino acids. V trimming: 8 bases; J trimming: 4 bases; junction bases outside the gene matches: 9. Germline V gene data show CDR1 as LNHNV and CDR2 as YYDKDF (reference sequence). CDR3 coding DNA: TGTGCCACCGGGGAAGACAGGGGGTGGAATCAGCCCCAGCATTTT. Its translation is CATGEDRGWNQPQHF.

The rearrangement links TRBV9 to TRBJ2-1, with 13 nucleotides matching TRBD2. Germline lookup yields CDR1 SGDLS and CDR2 YYNGEE. This CDR3 is built from 16 residues. V was pared by 0 bases and J by 6 bases, with 3 bases of the junction left unmatched. The CDR3 reads CASSVEGTSGVNEQFF. CDR3 nucleotide sequence: TGTGCCAGCAGCGTAGAGGGGACTAGCGGGGTCAATGAGCAGTTCTTC. The full variable domain, its missing parts supplied by reference TRBV9 and TRBJ2-1, is DSGVTQTPKHLITATGQRVTLRCSPRSGDLSVYWYQQSLDQGLQFLIQYYNGEERAKGNILERFSAQQFPDLHSELNLSSLELGDSALYFCASSVEGTSGVNEQFFGPGTRLTVL.

The chain links TRBV14 to TRBJ2-7; 13 bases are shared with TRBD2. Germline values: CDR1 SGHDN, CDR2 FVKESK. Trimming took 6 bases from V and 6 from J; bases not matched to a gene: 17. There are 18 residues in the CDR3. This CDR3 is CASSRDGDPGLAGSEQYF. CDR3 bases: TGTGCCAGCAGTCGCGACGGTGATCCGGGACTAGCGGGGAGCGAGCAGTACTTC.

This clone was seen a single time. The rearrangement uses TRBV10-3 and TRBJ2-3; 10 nucleotides align to TRBD1. Germline V CDR1 and CDR2: ENHRY, SYGVKD. The ends lost 10 bases at V and 2 bases at J; junction bases unmatched: 6. The CDR3 runs 14 residues. CDR3 protein: CATGTGANTDTQYF. Written as DNA, the CDR3 is TGTGCCACGGGGACAGGGGCTAACACAGATACGCAGTATTTT.